The rows below give T cell receptor beta chains drawn from one sample of a study of blood T cell repertoires in COVID-19. Clones were read by immunoSEQ multiplex PCR, and TCRdb kept only the in-frame ones, dropping some. This table holds a few hundred thousand clones, about nine tenths found once. The sequencing sample was made of peripheral blood. These receptors originate from a woman aged 45-60 years who had recovered from COVID-19. The CDR3 runs from the conserved cysteine through the conserved F or W. Fields, in order: V gene, CDR3 length, D gene, clone size, CDR3 protein. The D gene is left open where the match is weak. Clone size is not always given. Where it is, it says once, few, many or a class for expanded clones.

V gene: TRBV29-1; CDR3 length: 12; D gene: .; clone size: .; CDR3 protein: CSVQSSNYGYTF
V gene: TRBV5-1; CDR3 length: 14; D gene: .; clone size: .; CDR3 protein: CASSYTGSSYEQYF
V gene: TRBV6-2/TRBV6-3; CDR3 length: 16; D gene: TRBD1; clone size: .; CDR3 protein: CASSATGQGTNTEAFF
V gene: TRBV7-2; CDR3 length: 14; D gene: .; clone size: .; CDR3 protein: CASSFRDNQETQYF
V gene: TRBV6-5; CDR3 length: 15; D gene: .; clone size: .; CDR3 protein: CASSYSSGSRNIQYF
V gene: TRBV19; CDR3 length: 15; D gene: .; clone size: once; CDR3 protein: CASSPPGGQVKKLFF
V gene: TRBV18; CDR3 length: 14; D gene: TRBD1; clone size: .; CDR3 protein: CASSLSGGDQPQHF
V gene: TRBV28; CDR3 length: 16; D gene: .; clone size: .; CDR3 protein: CASSFHRQVPNYGYTF
V gene: TRBV5-1; CDR3 length: 14; D gene: .; clone size: .; CDR3 protein: CASRVTDMNTEAFF
V gene: TRBV9; CDR3 length: 15; D gene: .; clone size: .; CDR3 protein: CASSVGAGEFGEQYF
V gene: TRBV29-1; CDR3 length: 13; D gene: .; clone size: .; CDR3 protein: CSVGEKPNTEAFF
V gene: TRBV10-3; CDR3 length: 14; D gene: .; clone size: .; CDR3 protein: CAISEGGATYEQYF
V gene: TRBV3-1/TRBV3-2; CDR3 length: 15; D gene: TRBD2; clone size: .; CDR3 protein: CASSQALAASYEQYF
V gene: TRBV19; CDR3 length: 17; D gene: .; clone size: .; CDR3 protein: CASSRGRIRGSQETQYF
V gene: TRBV4-3; CDR3 length: 15; D gene: TRBD1; clone size: .; CDR3 protein: CASSQETGSSYGYTF
V gene: TRBV28; CDR3 length: 12; D gene: .; clone size: .; CDR3 protein: CASSILTDTQYF
V gene: TRBV4-2; CDR3 length: 16; D gene: TRBD1; clone size: .; CDR3 protein: CASSQGTGQVESPLHF
V gene: TRBV28; CDR3 length: 15; D gene: .; clone size: .; CDR3 protein: CASSLSGTSTDTQYF
V gene: TRBV7-9; CDR3 length: 14; D gene: .; clone size: .; CDR3 protein: CASSLVNQGYGYTF
V gene: TRBV6-5; CDR3 length: 14; D gene: .; clone size: .; CDR3 protein: CASRDSSRPYEQYF
V gene: TRBV30; CDR3 length: 12; D gene: .; clone size: once; CDR3 protein: CAWSGPGGPQHF
V gene: TRBV19; CDR3 length: 14; D gene: .; clone size: .; CDR3 protein: CASSIPRGRTEAFF
V gene: TRBV19; CDR3 length: 14; D gene: TRBD1; clone size: .; CDR3 protein: CASSKYFRDREAFF
V gene: TRBV11-2; CDR3 length: 13; D gene: TRBD1; clone size: .; CDR3 protein: CASSPRQQGRAFF
V gene: TRBV9; CDR3 length: 16; D gene: .; clone size: few; CDR3 protein: CASSVVVSADTGELFF
V gene: TRBV9; CDR3 length: 17; D gene: TRBD2; clone size: .; CDR3 protein: CASSPRSSGGSTDTQYF
V gene: TRBV28; CDR3 length: 13; D gene: TRBD1; clone size: .; CDR3 protein: CASSVDRVQGYTF
V gene: TRBV28; CDR3 length: 14; D gene: .; clone size: .; CDR3 protein: CASLWDINTGELFF
V gene: TRBV19; CDR3 length: 13; D gene: .; clone size: .; CDR3 protein: CASSKADSYEQYF
V gene: TRBV6-2/TRBV6-3; CDR3 length: 12; D gene: .; clone size: .; CDR3 protein: CASSTTNYGYTF
V gene: TRBV28; CDR3 length: 14; D gene: .; clone size: once; CDR3 protein: CASGAPGAGYGYTF
V gene: TRBV7-3; CDR3 length: 14; D gene: .; clone size: .; CDR3 protein: CASSLNSLSSAAFF
V gene: TRBV29-1; CDR3 length: 15; D gene: .; clone size: .; CDR3 protein: CSVLYFTETQETQYF
V gene: TRBV19; CDR3 length: 17; D gene: TRBD1; clone size: .; CDR3 protein: CASSRLLGTASTDTQYF
V gene: TRBV19; CDR3 length: 14; D gene: .; clone size: .; CDR3 protein: CASNSGMQSYGYTF
V gene: TRBV6-5; CDR3 length: 14; D gene: TRBD2; clone size: once; CDR3 protein: CASRRGGLSYEQYF
V gene: TRBV29-1; CDR3 length: 13; D gene: .; clone size: once; CDR3 protein: CSVNRVRDTEAFF
V gene: TRBV7-2; CDR3 length: 15; D gene: .; clone size: .; CDR3 protein: CASSLAPGGPTEAFF
V gene: TRBV7-6; CDR3 length: 13; D gene: .; clone size: .; CDR3 protein: CASSLGSTYEQYF
V gene: TRBV5-4; CDR3 length: 15; D gene: TRBD1; clone size: .; CDR3 protein: CASSPGGRRSYEQYF
V gene: TRBV18; CDR3 length: 15; D gene: TRBD1; clone size: .; CDR3 protein: CASSLNRDRGTEAFF
V gene: TRBV7-8; CDR3 length: 19; D gene: TRBD1; clone size: .; CDR3 protein: CASSRGQGSNAANNYGYTF
V gene: TRBV18; CDR3 length: 16; D gene: TRBD2; clone size: .; CDR3 protein: CASSPPSGRDYNEQFF
V gene: TRBV19; CDR3 length: 13; D gene: .; clone size: once; CDR3 protein: CASSTRDNQPQHF
V gene: TRBV28; CDR3 length: 13; D gene: .; clone size: .; CDR3 protein: CASSLTGDSPLHF
V gene: TRBV10-1; CDR3 length: 15; D gene: .; clone size: once; CDR3 protein: CARKDSNVYNSPLHF
V gene: TRBV19; CDR3 length: 19; D gene: TRBD1; clone size: .; CDR3 protein: CASSQNVRGLSFRDTEAFF
V gene: TRBV7-3; CDR3 length: 13; D gene: .; clone size: .; CDR3 protein: CASSLRRGYGYTF